The 29 T cell receptor beta chains below come from one sample, sequenced in a study of cytomegalovirus exposure and HLA in healthy donors. The PCR had 60 Vbeta and 13 Jbeta primers. Here immunoSEQ multiplex PCR was the method, and the copy in TCRdb shows in-frame clones only, minus some. The sample lists about 160,000 clones, 70% to 80% occurring once. Source material: PBMCs. All receptors come from a man aged 35 to 55 in good health and CMV-seronegative.

This clone was found a few times. The chain carries TRBV7-9 and TRBJ2-2; 10 bases are a match to TRBD1. V trimming: 6 bases; J trimming: 6 bases; junction bases outside the gene matches: 7. Germline loops: CDR1 SEHNR, CDR2 FQNEAQ (reference sequence). There are 15 residues in the CDR3. The CDR3 sequence: CASSDAGQGAGELFF. CDR3 coding DNA: TGTGCCAGCAGTGATGCCGGACAGGGGGCCGGGGAGCTGTTTTTT. The full variable domain, in which reference TRBV7-9 and TRBJ2-2 provide the parts outside the CDR3, is DTGVSQNPRHKITKRGQNVTFRCDPISEHNRLYWYRQTLGQGPEFLTYFQNEAQLEKSRLLSDRFSAERPKGSFSTLEIQRTEQGDSAMYLCASSDAGQGAGELFFGEGSRLTVL.

The rearrangement joins TRBV9 to TRBJ2-3, with D uncertain. The V end lost 1 base, the J end lost 2 bases, and 2 bases lay between the germline ends. The CDR3 contains 12 residues. Germline V gene sequence: CDR1 SGDLS, CDR2 YYNGEE. DNA for the CDR3: TGTGCCAGCAGCGTATACACAGATACGCAGTATTTT. It encodes CASSVYTDTQYF.

This rearrangement joins TRBV27 to TRBJ2-7; D perhaps matches TRBD1 (6 bases). Trimming stripped 3 bases from V and 2 bases from J, with 14 bases between. CDR3 length: 15 amino acids. Germline V gene lookup returns CDR1 MNHEY and CDR2 SMNVEV (reference sequence). The CDR3 region has the DNA TGTGCCAGCAGTTTGACCCGGACAGCCACCTACGAGCAGTACTTC. Translating gives CASSLTRTATYEQYF.

V gene TRBV5-6 combines with J gene TRBJ1-1; maybe TRBD1 (6 bases). There are 14 residues in the CDR3. V lost 1 base and J 5 bases, leaving 12 bases between the germline ends. CDR1 and CDR2 (germline): SGHDT, YYEEEE. CDR3 sequence: CASSLSGGETEAFF. In nucleotides, the CDR3 is TGTGCCAGCAGCTTGTCGGGGGGCGAAACTGAAGCTTTCTTT. Full variable domain (outside the CDR3, taken from reference TRBV5-6 and TRBJ1-1): DAGVTQSPTHLIKTRGQQVTLRCSPKSGHDTVSWYQQALGQGPQFIFQYYEEEERQRGNFPDRFSGHQFPNYSSELNVNALLLGDSALYLCASSLSGGETEAFFGQGTRLTVV.

V is TRBV9 and J is TRBJ2-3, with TRBD2 matching 10 bases. CDR1 is SGDLS and CDR2 is YYNGEE in the germline V gene. The CDR3 extends over 16 amino acids. Losses at the gene ends were 3 bases for V and 5 bases for J; bases not matched to a gene: 9. CDR3 loop: CASSDPAGGRGDTQYF. Written as DNA, the CDR3 is TGTGCCAGCAGCGACCCAGCGGGGGGGCGGGGAGATACGCAGTATTTT.

The chain combines TRBV9 with TRBJ2-3; perhaps TRBD2 as D (7 bases). This CDR3 spans 15 amino acids. The germline V gene encodes CDR1 SGDLS and CDR2 YYNGEE. V was clipped by 3 bases and J by 1 base, with 12 bases between them. The DNA for the CDR3 is TGTGCCAGCAGCGAAGAGGGGGGGGGCACAGATACGCAGTATTTT. Its translation: CASSEEGGGTDTQYF.

The rearrangement joins TRBV2 to TRBJ1-4; 10 bases align to TRBD1. CDR1 and CDR2 (germline): SNHLY, FYNNEI. The CDR3 sequence is 16 residues long. The V segment lost 2 bases and the J segment 8 bases; nucleotides outside the gene matches: 8. This chain's CDR3 is CASSERWGQGSEKLFF. The DNA of the CDR3 is TGTGCCAGCAGTGAACGCTGGGGACAGGGGTCGGAAAAACTGTTTTTT.

Turning to this clone: The junction and the germline gene differ at one end; a read error may be behind it. The chain uses TRBV7-7 and TRBJ2-5, with D possibly TRBD2 on 7 matching bases. The tail of the sequence fits TRBJ2-7 better, so the J call may be wrong. This CDR3 is 14 amino acids long. Germline lookup yields CDR1 SSHAT and CDR2 FNYEAQ (reference sequence). CDR3 sequence (DNA): TGTGCTAGCAGCTTAGGGGGGGGTCCCTACGAGCAGTACTTC. This codes for CASSLGGGPYEQYF.

This chain joins TRBV18 and TRBJ2-7, with a possible D match to TRBD2 (5 bases). The V and J ends lost 8 bases and 2 bases respectively, with 19 bases between them. Germline V gives CDR1 KGHSH, CDR2 LQKENI. The CDR3 spans 15 residues. The CDR3: CASPEDYLLTYEQYF. The CDR3 DNA is TGTGCCAGCCCCGAAGACTACTTACTGACCTACGAGCAGTACTTC.

Only one count was recorded for this clone. The J gene is TRBJ2-5, the V gene TRBV27, with 7 bases identical to TRBD1. CDR1 and CDR2 (germline): MNHEY, SMNVEV (reference sequence). J was trimmed by 5 bases and V by 6 bases; bases with no gene match: 9. CDR3 length: 14 residues. In DNA, the CDR3 is TGTGCCAGCAGACCCGACAGGGATGAGGAGACCCAGTACTTC. This encodes CASRPDRDEETQYF.

The chain combines TRBV7-9 with TRBJ1-3, with a tentative D call TRBD1 (6 bases). The CDR3 is 16 residues long. Germline V gives CDR1 SEHNR, CDR2 FQNEAQ (reference sequence). Trimming cost V 5 bases and J 0 bases, with 14 bases left between them. The CDR3 DNA follows: TGTGCCAGCAGCCAGGGTGGGGGCGGCTCTGGAAACACCATATATTTT. It translates to CASSQGGGGSGNTIYF. The full variable domain, in which reference TRBV7-9 and TRBJ1-3 provide the parts outside the CDR3, is DTGVSQNPRHKITKRGQNVTFRCDPISEHNRLYWYRQTLGQGPEFLTYFQNEAQLEKSRLLSDRFSAERPKGSFSTLEIQRTEQGDSAMYLCASSQGGGGSGNTIYFGEGSWLTVV.

The chain is built from TRBV4-1 and TRBJ1-3; 7 bases agree with TRBD1. The CDR3 covers 15 residues. The V and J ends lost 0 bases and 8 bases, in that order; junction bases with no gene match: 7. Per germline, CDR1 MGHRA and CDR2 YSYEKL. The CDR3 nucleotides read TGCGCCAGCAGCCAAGACGACAGGGTGAGAGACACCATATATTTT. Its translation: CASSQDDRVRDTIYF.

The gene calls are TRBV11-2 and TRBJ1-2; TRBD1 aligns across 7 bases. The germline gives CDR1 SGHAT, CDR2 FQNNGV. The CDR3 consists of 13 residues. Trimming removed 5 bases from V and 2 bases from J; junction bases left unmatched: 2. In DNA, the CDR3 is TGTGCCAGCAGCCTACAGGGGAACTATGGCTACACCTTC. It yields the protein CASSLQGNYGYTF.

The table lists this clone with a few counts. This sequence joins TRBV28 and TRBJ1-3, with a possible D match to TRBD1 (5 bases). The CDR3 has 16 amino acids. Germline-derived CDR1 and CDR2 are MDHEN and SYDVKM. Trimming took off 6 bases at V and 2 bases at J, with 17 bases between the two ends. CDR3 DNA sequence: TGTGCCAGCAGCGAAATCAGGGCATCTGCTGGAAACACCATATATTTT. This gives the protein CASSEIRASAGNTIYF.

The V gene is TRBV19, the J gene TRBJ1-5; the D is unclear. The CDR3 loop spans 16 amino acids. Germline CDR1 LNHDA, CDR2 SQIVND (reference sequence). V was cut by 3 bases and J by 0 bases, with 12 bases left in between. CDR3 loop: CASSIRGSNSNQPQHF. The DNA of the CDR3 is TGTGCCAGTAGTATTAGAGGCAGCAATAGCAATCAGCCCCAGCATTTT.

The chain recombines TRBV7-2 with TRBJ1-2; D might be TRBD1 (5 bases). Trimming stripped 8 bases from V and 8 bases from J, with 24 bases between. Germline CDR1 is SGHTA and CDR2 is FQGNSA. CDR3 length equals 15 residues. CDR3: CASVAPAASGEGYTF. For the CDR3, the DNA is TGTGCCAGCGTGGCCCCGGCGGCTTCGGGGGAAGGCTACACCTTC.

This clone was seen only once. The CDR3 DNA reads as TGTGCCAGCAGCTTCCATACAGGGATGGGCCAGTTCTTC. Its protein product is CASSFHTGMGQFF. The gene calls are TRBV7-3 and TRBJ2-1; TRBD1 is a possible D gene (6 bases). The CDR3 sequence is 13 residues long. The germline V and J ends were trimmed by 3 bases and 13 bases, with 16 bases remaining between them. The germline CDR1 and CDR2 sequences are SGHTA and FQGTGA.

J is TRBJ1-1 and V is TRBV4-2, with D tentatively TRBD1 (6 bases). The V end lost 0 bases, the J end lost 1 base, and 18 bases lay between the germline ends. Germline CDR1 is LGHNA and CDR2 is YNFKEQ. The CDR3 is 18 amino acids. The CDR3 nucleotides read TGTGCCAGCAGCCAAGACCCTCCCAGGGGCGGATGGAACACTGAAGCTTTCTTT. As protein: CASSQDPPRGGWNTEAFF.

Here the CDR3 reads CASSFYGNTIYF. The CDR3 DNA follows: TGTGCCAGCAGCTTTTATGGAAACACCATATATTTT. V usage is TRBV7-9 and J usage is TRBJ1-3; D remains ambiguous. Germline assignment: CDR1 SEHNR and CDR2 FQNEAQ (reference sequence). This CDR3 has 12 residues. V lost 3 bases, J lost 3 bases, and 3 bases lay in between.

This chain uses TRBV4-1 with TRBJ2-7, with D possibly TRBD2 on 5 matching bases. Between the trimmed V and J ends, which lost 5 bases and 6 bases, there was a span of 14 bases. Germline values: CDR1 MGHRA, CDR2 YSYEKL. This CDR3 spans 13 amino acids. DNA of the CDR3: TGCGCCAGCAGCTTAGTCGGTGAGGGCGAGCAGTACTTC. This sequence encodes CASSLVGEGEQYF.

This clone occurred once. The rearrangement joins TRBV6-5 to TRBJ1-3; D is uncertain. Trimming pared 2 bases from V and 0 bases from J, leaving 5 bases between. Germline CDR1 is MNHEY and CDR2 is SVGAGI. The CDR3 loop spans 14 amino acids. The CDR3 bases are TGTGCCAGCAGTTACAGGAGCTCTGGAAACACCATATATTTT. Translating gives CASSYRSSGNTIYF.

The CDR3: CASSLWPEMAGDSYEQYF. CDR3 nucleotide sequence: TGTGCCAGCAGCTTATGGCCGGAGATGGCAGGGGACTCCTACGAGCAGTACTTC. This chain links TRBV7-6 with TRBJ2-7; D possibly corresponds to TRBD1 (6 bases). CDR3 length equals 18 residues. V dropped 2 bases and J dropped 0 bases, with 20 bases sitting between them. Germline lookup yields CDR1 SGHVS and CDR2 FNYEAQ.

Regarding this clone: Other DNA sequences from this sample encode an identical CDR3 as well. The rearrangement links TRBV2 to TRBJ1-1, with D possibly matching TRBD1 (6 bases). This CDR3 is built from 14 residues. Trimming pared 4 bases from V and 4 bases from J, leaving 13 bases between. The germline V gene has CDR1 SNHLY and CDR2 FYNNEI. CDR3 nucleotide sequence: TGTGCCAGCAGTGTAAGAGGGGGGGGCACTGAAGCTTTCTTT. Translating it yields CASSVRGGGTEAFF.

V is TRBV6-5 and J is TRBJ1-5; D ambiguous. The V gene's germline CDR1 is MNHEY and CDR2 SVGAGI. This CDR3 has 15 residues. V was pared by 7 bases and J by 9 bases, with 22 bases between. CDR3 sequence reads: CASTDLTQVEGPQHF. The DNA of the CDR3 is TGTGCCAGCACCGACTTAACCCAGGTTGAGGGGCCCCAGCATTTT.

CDR3 nucleotides: TGTGCCAGCAGCTTGTCACAGATCACAGAGACCCAGTACTTC. It encodes CASSLSQITETQYF. The chain is built from TRBV5-6 and TRBJ2-5; D is uncertain. In germline, CDR1 is SGHDT, CDR2 YYEEEE. V was shortened by 1 base and J by 4 bases, with 11 bases between the two germline ends. CDR3 length equals 14 residues.

The J gene is TRBJ2-1, the V gene TRBV4-2; 8 nucleotides line up with TRBD2. Germline CDR1 is LGHNA and CDR2 is YNFKEQ. J gave up 2 bases and V 1 base, and 7 bases lay outside the gene matches. This CDR3 has 17 amino acids. CDR3 protein: CASSQGAGGAAYNEQFF. CDR3 coding DNA: TGTGCCAGCAGCCAAGGGGCCGGGGGGGCCGCCTACAATGAGCAGTTCTTC.

The CDR3 here is CASSPLAGTSSYEQYF. The CDR3 DNA is TGCGCCAGCAGCCCCCTAGCGGGGACAAGCTCCTACGAGCAGTACTTC. The chain couples TRBV5-1 to TRBJ2-7; TRBD2 matches 9 bases. The CDR3 totals 16 residues. Germline CDR1 and CDR2: SGHRS and YFSETQ. The junction had 8 bases not matched to a gene; V was cut back by 4 bases and J by 0 bases.

The chain links TRBV7-6 to TRBJ2-7, with 9 bases identical to TRBD2. The CDR3 spans 14 residues. V gave up 5 bases and J gave up 3 bases; unmatched junction bases: 5. Per germline, CDR1 SGHVS and CDR2 FNYEAQ. CDR3: CASSPRTSDYEQYF. The CDR3 DNA reads as TGTGCCAGCAGCCCGCGGACTAGCGACTACGAGCAGTACTTC.

The V and J genes are TRBV30 and TRBJ2-5; D gene ambiguous. The J call may be faulty, since TRBJ2-7 better matches the DNA end. Germline assignment: CDR1 GTSNPN and CDR2 SVGIG (reference sequence). The length of the CDR3 is 14 residues. The CDR3 DNA sequence: TGTGCCTGGAGTCCGTCGGCAGGCTCCTACGAGCAGTACTTC. It specifies CAWSPSAGSYEQYF.